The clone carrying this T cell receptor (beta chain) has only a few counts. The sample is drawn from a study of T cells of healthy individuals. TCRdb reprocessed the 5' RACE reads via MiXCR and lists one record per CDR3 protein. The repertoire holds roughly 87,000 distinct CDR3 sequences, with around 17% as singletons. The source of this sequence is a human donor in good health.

CDR3 sequence: CASKITDYGYTF. CDR3 DNA sequence: TGTGCCAGCAAGATTACCGACTATGGCTACACCTTC. The chain has TRBV12-3 or TRBV12-4 and TRBJ1-2; D unclear. Deletions cut 7 bases from V and 3 bases from J, with 9 bases between. CDR3 length: 12 residues.